The T cell receptor beta chain under discussion was sequenced for a study of identical twins. Study results and caveats: Conclusions were drawn cross-sectionally by statistical analysis, without following the same donors. Out-of-frame alpha sequences shared by twins showed excess low generation probability. Fewer insertions marked abundant cord blood beta clonotypes; young adult naive trended weakly, memory not at all.

Healthy Caucasian donors formed the entire cohort. The germline CDR1 and CDR2 sequences are SGHAT and FQNNGV. This CDR3 contains 18 residues. V was shortened by 2 bases and J by 5 bases, with 22 bases between the two germline ends. Via MiXCR, TCRdb re-called the 5' RACE reads, giving one row per CDR3 protein. This sample yields about 240,000 distinct CDR3 sequences, of which roughly a tenth are seen a single time; less than 12% belongs to the top ten. For this clonotype: Its antigen is undetermined.

The origin of this receptor is a man in his fifties or sixties in good health. This chain joins TRBV11-2 and TRBJ2-1; TRBD2 is a possible D gene (6 bases). Source material: memory T cells sorted from blood. CDR3 coding DNA: TGTGCCAGCAGCTTATTGGGTCGGGGCGGGAAAAAACACAATGAGCAGTTCTTC. Its protein is CASSLLGRGGKKHNEQFF.